This T cell receptor (beta chain) was profiled in a study of T cell changes during pregnancy in multiple sclerosis. Measured with immunoSEQ multiplex PCR; TCRdb has only the in-frame clones, and not every one. The table lists some 80,000 clones, approximately 95% of them singletons. This CDR3 spans 11 amino acids. V dropped 11 bases and J dropped 2 bases, with 8 bases sitting between them. Per germline, CDR1 MDHEN and CDR2 SYDVKM. The chain employs TRBV28 and TRBJ2-3; D not certain. The TCR comes from a female donor with multiple sclerosis, enrolled in a pregnancy study. The material was peripheral blood, obtained in the first trimester of pregnancy. The CDR3 sequence: CALKYTDTQYF. The CDR3 DNA reads TGTGCCCTAAAATACACAGATACGCAGTATTTT.